The 8 T cell receptor beta chains in this list originate from one sample, sequenced in a study of regulatory T cells in long-lasting Graves disease. Investigators prepared the TCR beta libraries by applying iRepertoire HTBI primers and Arm-PCR of CDR3 regions. TCRdb ran MiXCR on the multiplex PCR reads and lists one entry per CDR3 protein. Among roughly 500,000 distinct CDR3 sequences listed, roughly 13% were seen once. Indicated time point: newly diagnosed GD, antithyroid drugs for less than 3 months. PBMC-derived RNA was used for the TCR library. The sample was also linked to a second study, of T cells in Graves' hyperthyroidism and ophthalmopathy.

The source was peripheral blood mononuclear cells (PBMCs), collected at new diagnosis, from a patient treated with antithyroid drugs. The source is a man aged 25 to 40 with Graves disease.

This clonotype has at least ten counts. The chain is built from TRBV2 and TRBJ2-7; TRBD2 is a possible D gene (6 bases). V dropped 0 bases and J dropped 9 bases, with 18 bases sitting between them. CDR3 length: 15 amino acids. The germline V gene has CDR1 SNHLY and CDR2 FYNNEI. The DNA of the CDR3 is TGTGCCAGCAGTGAAGCCTGGCGGGATCCCGGGGGGCAGTACTTC. This sequence encodes CASSEAWRDPGGQYF.

This clonotype was observed a handful of times. The conserved final phenylalanine or tryptophan is absent from the CDR3, which likely points to a read error. The chain uses TRBV30 and TRBJ2-7; D not resolved. CDR1 is GTSNPN, CDR2 SVGIG, per germline (reference sequence). Trimming took off 0 bases at V and 1 base at J, with 7 bases between the two ends. CDR3 length: 13 amino acids. CDR3 in amino acids: CAWSVGRSYEQYL. The CDR3 DNA follows: TGTGCCTGGAGTGTGGGCCGTTCCTACGAGCAGTACCTC.

The sample holds many counts of this clonotype. The chain is built from TRBV20-1 and TRBJ1-2; 8 positions match TRBD1. The CDR3 loop spans 12 amino acids. The junction had 4 bases not matched to a gene; V was cut back by 6 bases and J by 4 bases. The germline gives CDR1 DFQATT, CDR2 SNEGSKA (reference sequence). CDR3 nucleotide sequence: TGCAGTGCGGCGACAGGGGCCTATGGCTACACCTTC. This gives the protein CSAATGAYGYTF.

This clonotype was counted ten times or more. The chain joins TRBV11-2 to TRBJ1-1; TRBD1 matches 8 bases. Germline values: CDR1 SGHAT, CDR2 FQNNGV. V shed 4 bases and J 7 bases; nucleotides not matched to a gene: 5. The CDR3 loop spans 13 amino acids. The CDR3 sequence is CASSSTGTGEAFF. The CDR3 DNA sequence: TGTGCCAGCAGCTCAACCGGGACAGGTGAAGCTTTCTTT. The full variable domain, its missing parts supplied by reference TRBV11-2 and TRBJ1-1, is EAGVAQSPRYKIIEKRQSVAFWCNPISGHATLYWYQQILGQGPKLLIQFQNNGVVDDSQLPKDRFSAERLKGVDSTLKIQPAKLEDSAVYLCASSSTGTGEAFFGQGTRLTVV.

This clonotype was seen many times. The gene calls are TRBV29-1 and TRBJ2-2; D gene unclear. Per the germline V gene, CDR1 is SQVTM and CDR2 is ANQGSEA. The CDR3 extends over 12 amino acids. V was pared by 6 bases and J by 0 bases, with 5 bases between. The CDR3 DNA is TGCAGCGTGAGACCGAACACCGGGGAGCTGTTTTTT. This encodes CSVRPNTGELFF.

On this clonotype itself: A clone one base away is much larger, so this may be a read error. V usage is TRBV29-1 and J usage is TRBJ2-2; TRBD1 agrees at 11 bases. With 3 bases clipped from V and 5 bases from J, the junction kept 8 bases outside the gene matches. The CDR3 covers 16 residues. Germline lookup yields CDR1 SQVTM and CDR2 ANQGSEA. The CDR3 reads CSVDYAGTGGTGELFF. CDR3 coding DNA: TGCAGCGTTGATTACGCCGGGACAGGGGGTACCGGGGAGCTGTTTTTT.

J is TRBJ2-1 and V is TRBV11-2, with 7 bases aligning to TRBD1. The CDR3 contains 15 residues. Germline CDR1 SGHAT, CDR2 FQNNGV. Trimming at V came to 5 bases and at J to 4 bases, leaving 8 bases not matched to a gene. The CDR3 loop is CASSTYRGGYNEQFF. The CDR3 bases are TGTGCCAGCAGCACCTACAGGGGTGGTTACAATGAGCAGTTCTTC.

This clonotype was observed at least ten times. The J gene is TRBJ2-1, the V gene TRBV24-1; 10 bases agree with TRBD2. Germline V gives CDR1 KGHDR, CDR2 SFDVKD. With 4 bases clipped from V and 8 bases from J, the junction kept 13 bases outside the gene matches. The CDR3 has 17 amino acids. CDR3 nucleotides: TGTGCCACCAGTGACCCCACGAGCGGGAGGGTTATCGATGAGCAGTTCTTC. This codes for CATSDPTSGRVIDEQFF.